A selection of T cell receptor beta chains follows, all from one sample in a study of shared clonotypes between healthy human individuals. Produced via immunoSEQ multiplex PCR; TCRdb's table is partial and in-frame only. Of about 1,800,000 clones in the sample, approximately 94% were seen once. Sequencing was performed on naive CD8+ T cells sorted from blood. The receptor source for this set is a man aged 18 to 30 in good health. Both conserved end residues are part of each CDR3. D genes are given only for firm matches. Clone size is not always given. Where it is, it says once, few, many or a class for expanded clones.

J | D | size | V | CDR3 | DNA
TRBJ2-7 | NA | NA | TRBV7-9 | CASTRPGANEQYF | TGTGCCAGCACCCGTCCCGGGGCGAACGAGCAGTACTTC
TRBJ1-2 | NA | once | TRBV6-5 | CASSYEAGGYYGYTF | TGTGCCAGCAGTTACGAGGCCGGGGGCTACTATGGCTACACCTTC
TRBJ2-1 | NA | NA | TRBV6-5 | CACGPGLYNEQFF | TGTGCCTGTGGGCCAGGGCTCTACAATGAGCAGTTCTTC
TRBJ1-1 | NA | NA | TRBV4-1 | CASSQWGGNTEAFF | TGCGCCAGCAGCCAATGGGGGGGAAACACTGAAGCTTTCTTT
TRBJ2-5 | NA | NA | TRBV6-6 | CASSYSEMGETQYF | TGTGCCAGCAGTTACTCCGAGATGGGGGAGACCCAGTACTTC
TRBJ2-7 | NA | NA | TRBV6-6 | CASSYRGGEQYF | TGTGCCAGCAGTTACAGGGGTGGCGAGCAGTACTTC
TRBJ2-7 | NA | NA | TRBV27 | CASSRGLPYEQYF | TGTGCCAGCAGCCGTGGGCTACCCTACGAGCAGTACTTC
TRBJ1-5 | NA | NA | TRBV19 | CASSHQLNQPQHF | TGTGCCAGTAGTCACCAGCTCAATCAGCCCCAGCATTTT
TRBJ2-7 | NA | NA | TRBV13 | CASSLETGYEQYF | TGTGCCAGCAGCTTAGAAACAGGATACGAGCAGTACTTC
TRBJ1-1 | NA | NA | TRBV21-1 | CASSKTAGNTEAFF | TGTGCCAGCAGCAAAACGGCGGGGAACACTGAAGCTTTCTTT
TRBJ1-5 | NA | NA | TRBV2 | CASSHTFSNQPQHF | TGTGCCAGCAGTCACACTTTCAGCAATCAGCCCCAGCATTTT
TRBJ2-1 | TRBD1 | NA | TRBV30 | CAWSGLQGPEQFF | TGTGCCTGGAGTGGACTACAGGGGCCGGAGCAGTTCTTC
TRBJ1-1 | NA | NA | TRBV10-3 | CAISDGGHGTEAFF | TGTGCCATCAGTGACGGGGGGCATGGCACTGAAGCTTTCTTT
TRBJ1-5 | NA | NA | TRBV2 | CACRTGNQPQHF | TGTGCCTGTCGGACGGGGAATCAGCCCCAGCATTTT
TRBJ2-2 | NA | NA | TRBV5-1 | CASMDSPYTGELFF | TGCGCCAGCATGGACAGTCCTTACACCGGGGAGCTGTTTTTT
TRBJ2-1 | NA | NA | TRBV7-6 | CASSFTKGGNEQFF | TGTGCCAGCAGCTTTACGAAGGGGGGCAATGAGCAGTTCTTC
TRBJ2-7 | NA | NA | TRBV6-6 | CASSYAGYEQYF | TGTGCCAGCAGTTACGCTGGCTACGAGCAGTACTTC
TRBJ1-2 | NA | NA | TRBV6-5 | CASSYSRRDNGYTF | TGTGCCAGCAGTTACTCGAGAAGGGACAATGGCTACACCTTC
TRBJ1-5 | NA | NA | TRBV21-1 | CASSYRSSNQPQHF | TGTGCCAGCAGCTACAGGAGCTCGAATCAGCCCCAGCATTTT
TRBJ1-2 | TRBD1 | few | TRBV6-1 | CAATGDHYGYTF | TGTGCCGCGACAGGGGATCACTATGGCTACACCTTC
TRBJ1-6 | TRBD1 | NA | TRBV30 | CAWKGTDTTSSYNSPLHF | TGTGCCTGGAAAGGGACAGACACTACAAGCTCCTATAATTCACCCCTCCACTTT
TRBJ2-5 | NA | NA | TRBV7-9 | CASSLSIGEETQYF | TGTGCCAGCAGCTTAAGTATAGGCGAAGAGACCCAGTACTTC
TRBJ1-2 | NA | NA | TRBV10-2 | CASSEGDYGYTF | TGCGCCAGCAGCGAGGGAGACTATGGCTACACCTTC
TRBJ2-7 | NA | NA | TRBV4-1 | CASSQVRGYYEQYF | TGCGCCAGCAGCCAGGTCAGGGGATACTACGAGCAGTACTTC
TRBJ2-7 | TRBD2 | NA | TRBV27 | CASSLKGLAGYEQYF | TGTGCCAGCAGTTTGAAGGGACTAGCGGGTTACGAGCAGTACTTC
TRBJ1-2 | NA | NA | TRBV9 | CASSVDGTTYGYTF | TGTGCCAGCAGCGTAGATGGGACAACCTATGGCTACACCTTC
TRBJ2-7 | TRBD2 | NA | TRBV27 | CASSPQGLAGGRYEQYF | TGTGCCAGCAGCCCACAGGGACTAGCGGGGGGGAGGTACGAGCAGTACTTC
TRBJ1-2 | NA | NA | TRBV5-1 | CASSWMDGNGYTF | TGCGCCAGCAGCTGGATGGATGGCAATGGCTACACCTTC
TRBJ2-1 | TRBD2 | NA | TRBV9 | CASSEDGLADEQFF | TGTGCCAGCAGCGAGGACGGACTAGCGGATGAGCAGTTCTTC
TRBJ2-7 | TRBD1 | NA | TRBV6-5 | CASRGTGGFHEQYF | TGTGCCAGCAGGGGGACAGGGGGTTTTCACGAGCAGTACTTC
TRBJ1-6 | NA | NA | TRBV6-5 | CASSLGSSYNSPLHF | TGTGCCAGCAGTCTAGGGAGCTCCTATAATTCACCCCTCCACTTT
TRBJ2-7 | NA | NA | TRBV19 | CASSINGRSYEQYF | TGTGCCAGTAGTATTAACGGACGCTCCTACGAGCAGTACTTC
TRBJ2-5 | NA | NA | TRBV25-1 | CASSESGWGGETQYF | TGTGCCAGCAGTGAATCCGGATGGGGCGGGGAGACCCAGTACTTC
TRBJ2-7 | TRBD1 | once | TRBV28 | CASSATTGGAYEQYF | TGTGCCAGCAGTGCAACGACAGGGGGAGCCTACGAGCAGTACTTC
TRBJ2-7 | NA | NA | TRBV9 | CASSSLQSQAEQYF | TGTGCCAGCAGCTCCCTCCAGAGTCAGGCCGAGCAGTACTTC
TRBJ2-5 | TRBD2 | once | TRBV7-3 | CASSPGWGEGQETQYF | TGTGCCAGCAGCCCCGGCTGGGGGGAGGGGCAAGAGACCCAGTACTTC
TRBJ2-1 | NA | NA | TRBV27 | CASSGQIFYNEQFF | TGTGCCAGCTCCGGGCAGATTTTCTACAATGAGCAGTTCTTC
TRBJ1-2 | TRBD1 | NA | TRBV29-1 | CSDGQGVTSDGYTF | TGCAGCGACGGACAGGGGGTGACATCGGATGGCTACACCTTC
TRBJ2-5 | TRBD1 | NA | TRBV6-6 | CASSYSWDRSQETQYF | TGTGCCAGCAGTTACTCGTGGGACAGGTCCCAAGAGACCCAGTACTTC
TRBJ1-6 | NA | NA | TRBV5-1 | CASSLAEHHYNSPLHF | TGCGCCAGCAGCTTGGCCGAGCATCATTATAATTCACCCCTCCACTTT
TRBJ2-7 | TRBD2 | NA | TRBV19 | CASSGTSGPSYEQYF | TGTGCCAGTAGTGGAACTAGCGGACCCTCCTACGAGCAGTACTTC
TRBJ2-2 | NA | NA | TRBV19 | CASSSGFTGELFF | TGTGCCAGTAGTTCTGGGTTCACCGGGGAGCTGTTTTTT
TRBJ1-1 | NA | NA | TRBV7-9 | CASSLMQGGRTEAFF | TGTGCCAGCAGCTTAATGCAGGGAGGAAGAACTGAAGCTTTCTTT
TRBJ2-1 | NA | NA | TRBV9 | CASSPRTGPRTYNEQFF | TGTGCCAGCAGCCCCCGTACTGGGCCGCGAACCTACAATGAGCAGTTCTTC
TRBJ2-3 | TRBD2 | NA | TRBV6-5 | CASSPAGVSDTQYF | TGTGCCAGCAGCCCAGCGGGAGTATCAGATACGCAGTATTTT
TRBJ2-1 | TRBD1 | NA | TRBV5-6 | CASSRDSSYNEQFF | TGTGCCAGCAGCCGGGACAGCTCCTACAATGAGCAGTTCTTC